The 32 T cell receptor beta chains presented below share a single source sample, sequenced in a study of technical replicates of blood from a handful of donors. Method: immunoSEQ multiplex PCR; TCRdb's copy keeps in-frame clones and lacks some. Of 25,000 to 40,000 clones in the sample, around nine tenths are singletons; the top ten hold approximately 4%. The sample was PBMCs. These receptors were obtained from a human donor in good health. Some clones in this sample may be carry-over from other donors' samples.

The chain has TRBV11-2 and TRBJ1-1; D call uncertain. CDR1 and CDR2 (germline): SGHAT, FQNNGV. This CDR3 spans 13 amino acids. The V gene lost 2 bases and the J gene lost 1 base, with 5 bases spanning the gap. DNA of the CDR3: TGTGCCAGCAGCTTATTAAAGAACACTGAAGCTTTCTTT. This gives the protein CASSLLKNTEAFF. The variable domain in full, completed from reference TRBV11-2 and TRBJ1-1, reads EAGVAQSPRYKIIEKRQSVAFWCNPISGHATLYWYQQILGQGPKLLIQFQNNGVVDDSQLPKDRFSAERLKGVDSTLKIQPAKLEDSAVYLCASSLLKNTEAFFGQGTRLTVV.

The CDR3 bases are TGTGCCAGCAGCCTGACTAGCGGGGGTTTAGAGACCCAGTACTTC. This translates into CASSLTSGGLETQYF. V usage is TRBV7-3 and J usage is TRBJ2-5, with 12 nucleotides matching TRBD2. Germline-derived CDR1 and CDR2 are SGHTA and FQGTGA. With V trimmed by 5 bases and J by 4 bases, 5 bases remained unmatched. The CDR3 totals 15 residues. The variable domain in full, with the rest retrieved from reference TRBV7-3 and TRBJ2-5, is GAGVSQTPSNKVTEKGKYVELRCDPISGHTALYWYRQSLGQGPEFLIYFQGTGAADDSGLPNDRFFAVRPEGSVSTLKIQRTERGDSAVYLCASSLTSGGLETQYFGPGTRLLVL.

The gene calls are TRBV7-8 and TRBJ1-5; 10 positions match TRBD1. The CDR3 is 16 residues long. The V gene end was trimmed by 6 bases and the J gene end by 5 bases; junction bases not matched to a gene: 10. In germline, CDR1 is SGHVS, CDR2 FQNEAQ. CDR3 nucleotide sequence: TGTGCCAGCAGAATAGGTGGGGACAGGGGTCATCAGCCCCAGCATTTT. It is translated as CASRIGGDRGHQPQHF.

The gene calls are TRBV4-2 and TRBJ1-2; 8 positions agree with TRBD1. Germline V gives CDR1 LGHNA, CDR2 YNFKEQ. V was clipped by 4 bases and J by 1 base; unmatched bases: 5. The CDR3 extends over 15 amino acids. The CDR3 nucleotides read TGTGCCAGCAGCCGAGACGGACAGGGTAACTATGGCTACACCTTC. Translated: CASSRDGQGNYGYTF.

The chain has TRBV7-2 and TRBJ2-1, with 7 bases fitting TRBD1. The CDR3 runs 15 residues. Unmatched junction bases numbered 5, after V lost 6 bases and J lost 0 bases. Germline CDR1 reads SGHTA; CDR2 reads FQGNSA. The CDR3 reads CASRPGQSSYNEQFF. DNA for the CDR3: TGTGCCAGCAGACCGGGACAGAGCTCCTACAATGAGCAGTTCTTC.

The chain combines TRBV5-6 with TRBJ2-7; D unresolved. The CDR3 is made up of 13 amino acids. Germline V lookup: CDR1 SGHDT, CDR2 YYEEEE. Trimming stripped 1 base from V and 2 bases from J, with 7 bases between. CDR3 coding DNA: TGTGCCAGCAGCTTGCGGCAGGCCTACGAGCAGTACTTC. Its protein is CASSLRQAYEQYF. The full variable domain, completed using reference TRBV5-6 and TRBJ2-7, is DAGVTQSPTHLIKTRGQQVTLRCSPKSGHDTVSWYQQALGQGPQFIFQYYEEEERQRGNFPDRFSGHQFPNYSSELNVNALLLGDSALYLCASSLRQAYEQYFGPGTRLTVT.

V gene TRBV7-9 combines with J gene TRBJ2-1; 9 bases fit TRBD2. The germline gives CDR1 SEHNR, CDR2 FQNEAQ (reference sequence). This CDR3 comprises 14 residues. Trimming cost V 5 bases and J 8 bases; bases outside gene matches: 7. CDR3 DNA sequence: TGTGCCAGCAGCCCGCTTGGCGGGGGGGATGAGCAGTTCTTC. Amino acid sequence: CASSPLGGGDEQFF.

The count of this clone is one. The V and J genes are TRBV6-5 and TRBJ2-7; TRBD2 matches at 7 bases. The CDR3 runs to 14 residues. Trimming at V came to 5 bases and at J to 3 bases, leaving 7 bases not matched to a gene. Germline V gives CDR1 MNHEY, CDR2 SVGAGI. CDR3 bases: TGTGCCAGCAGTGGGAGGGTAGGAGGCTACGAGCAGTACTTC. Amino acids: CASSGRVGGYEQYF.

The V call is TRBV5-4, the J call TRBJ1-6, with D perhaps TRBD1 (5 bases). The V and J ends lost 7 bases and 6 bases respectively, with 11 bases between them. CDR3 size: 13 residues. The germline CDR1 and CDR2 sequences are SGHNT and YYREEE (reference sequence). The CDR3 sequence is CASQGLGNSPLHF. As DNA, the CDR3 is TGTGCCAGCCAGGGCCTCGGTAATTCACCCCTCCACTTT.

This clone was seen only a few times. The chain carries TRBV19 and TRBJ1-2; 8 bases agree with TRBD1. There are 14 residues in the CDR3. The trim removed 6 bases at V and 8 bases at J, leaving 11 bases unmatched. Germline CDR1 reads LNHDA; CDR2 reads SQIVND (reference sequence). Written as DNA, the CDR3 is TGTGCCAGTAGAGCGGACAGGGATTCGGGAGGCTACACCTTC. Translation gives CASRADRDSGGYTF. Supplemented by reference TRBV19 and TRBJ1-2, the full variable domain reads DGGITQSPKYLFRKEGQNVTLSCEQNLNHDAMYWYRQDPGQGLRLIYYSQIVNDFQKGDIAEGYSVSREKKESFPLTVTSAQKNPTAFYLCASRADRDSGGYTFGSGTRLTVV.

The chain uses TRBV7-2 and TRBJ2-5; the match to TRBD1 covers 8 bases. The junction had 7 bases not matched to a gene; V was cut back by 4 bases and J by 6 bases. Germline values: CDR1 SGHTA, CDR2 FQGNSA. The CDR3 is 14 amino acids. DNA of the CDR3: TGTGCCAGCAGCTCCGGACAGGGACCAAAGACCCAGTACTTC. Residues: CASSSGQGPKTQYF.

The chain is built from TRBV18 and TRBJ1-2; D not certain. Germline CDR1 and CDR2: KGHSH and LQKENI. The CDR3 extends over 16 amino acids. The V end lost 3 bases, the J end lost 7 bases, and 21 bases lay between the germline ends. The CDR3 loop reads CASSPAVGRTGSGYTF. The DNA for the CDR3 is TGTGCCAGCTCACCCGCGGTCGGGAGGACTGGGAGTGGCTACACCTTC.

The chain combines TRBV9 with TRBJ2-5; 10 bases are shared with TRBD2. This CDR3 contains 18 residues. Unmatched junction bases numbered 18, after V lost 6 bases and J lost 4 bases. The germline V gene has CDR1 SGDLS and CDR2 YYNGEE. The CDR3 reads CASIRRTSGSPCPETQYF. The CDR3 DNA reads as TGTGCCAGCATCCGAAGGACTAGCGGTTCTCCTTGCCCAGAGACCCAGTACTTC.

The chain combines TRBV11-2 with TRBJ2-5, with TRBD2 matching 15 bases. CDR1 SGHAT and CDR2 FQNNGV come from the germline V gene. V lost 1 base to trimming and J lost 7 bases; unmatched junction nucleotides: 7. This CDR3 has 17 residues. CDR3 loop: CASSLVGTSGGSGTQYF. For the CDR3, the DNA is TGTGCCAGCAGCTTAGTCGGGACTAGCGGGGGGTCTGGGACCCAGTACTTC.

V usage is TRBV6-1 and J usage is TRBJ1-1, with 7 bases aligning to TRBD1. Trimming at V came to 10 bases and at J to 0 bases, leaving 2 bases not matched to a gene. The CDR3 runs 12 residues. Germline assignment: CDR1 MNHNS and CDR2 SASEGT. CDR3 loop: CAMGQLNTEAFF. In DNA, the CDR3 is TGTGCCATGGGACAGTTGAACACTGAAGCTTTCTTT.

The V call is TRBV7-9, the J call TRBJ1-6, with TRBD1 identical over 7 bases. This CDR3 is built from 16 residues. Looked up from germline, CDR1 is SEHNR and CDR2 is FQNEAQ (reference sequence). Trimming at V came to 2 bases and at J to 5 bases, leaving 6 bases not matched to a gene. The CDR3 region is CASSLREGAHNSPLHF. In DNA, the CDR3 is TGTGCCAGCAGCTTACGAGAGGGGGCGCATAATTCACCCCTCCACTTT.

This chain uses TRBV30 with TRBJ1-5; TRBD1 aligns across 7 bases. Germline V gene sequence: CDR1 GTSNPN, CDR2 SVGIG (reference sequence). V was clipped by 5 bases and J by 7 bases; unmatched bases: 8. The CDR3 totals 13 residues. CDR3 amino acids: CAWGRGGWQPQHF. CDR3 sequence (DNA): TGTGCCTGGGGAAGAGGGGGCTGGCAGCCCCAGCATTTT.

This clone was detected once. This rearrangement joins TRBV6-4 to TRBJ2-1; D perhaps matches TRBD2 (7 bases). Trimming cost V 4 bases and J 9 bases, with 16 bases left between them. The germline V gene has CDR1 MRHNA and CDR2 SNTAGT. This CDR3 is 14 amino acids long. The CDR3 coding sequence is TGTGCCAGCAGTGCCCTACGGGGGGCCGTTGAGCAGTTCTTC. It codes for CASSALRGAVEQFF.

CDR3 bases: TGTGCCATCAGTACAACCTTGGACAGGGATCCAGATACGCAGTATTTT. This translates into CAISTTLDRDPDTQYF. This chain joins TRBV10-3 and TRBJ2-3; 8 nucleotides align to TRBD1. V dropped 5 bases and J dropped 4; count of bases not matched to a gene: 11. Germline CDR1 reads ENHRY; CDR2 reads SYGVKD. This CDR3 has 16 amino acids.

CDR3 DNA: TGTGCCAGCAGCCGAACTAGGGGGCTAGGGGGCAATGAGCAGTTCTTC. Amino acid sequence: CASSRTRGLGGNEQFF. The chain couples TRBV2 to TRBJ2-1, with 7 bases that match TRBD1. This CDR3 contains 16 residues. Unmatched junction bases numbered 14, after V lost 6 bases and J lost 6 bases. The germline CDR1 and CDR2 sequences are SNHLY and FYNNEI.

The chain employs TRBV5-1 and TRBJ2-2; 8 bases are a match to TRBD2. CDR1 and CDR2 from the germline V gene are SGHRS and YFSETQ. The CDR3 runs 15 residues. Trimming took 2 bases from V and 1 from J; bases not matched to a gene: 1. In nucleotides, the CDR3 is TGCGCCAGCAGCTTTAGCGGGATGAACACCGGGGAGCTGTTTTTT. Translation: CASSFSGMNTGELFF.

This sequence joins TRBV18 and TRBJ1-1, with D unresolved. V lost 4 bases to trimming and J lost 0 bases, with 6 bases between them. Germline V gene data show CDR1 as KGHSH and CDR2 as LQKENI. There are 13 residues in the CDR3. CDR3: CASSRGLNTEAFF. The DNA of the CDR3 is TGTGCCAGCTCACGAGGTTTGAACACTGAAGCTTTCTTT. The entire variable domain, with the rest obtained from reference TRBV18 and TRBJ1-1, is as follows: NAGVMQNPRHLVRRRGQEARLRCSPMKGHSHVYWYRQLPEEGLKFMVYLQKENIIDESGMPKERFSAEFPKEGPSILRIQQVVRGDSAAYFCASSRGLNTEAFFGQGTRLTVV.

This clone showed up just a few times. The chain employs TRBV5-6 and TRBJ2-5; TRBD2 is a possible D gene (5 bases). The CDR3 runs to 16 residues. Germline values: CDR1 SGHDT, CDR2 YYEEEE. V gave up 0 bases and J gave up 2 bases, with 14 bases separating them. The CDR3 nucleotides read TGTGCCAGCAGCTTGGTGTGGTCCACTAGACAAGAGACCCAGTACTTC. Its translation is CASSLVWSTRQETQYF.

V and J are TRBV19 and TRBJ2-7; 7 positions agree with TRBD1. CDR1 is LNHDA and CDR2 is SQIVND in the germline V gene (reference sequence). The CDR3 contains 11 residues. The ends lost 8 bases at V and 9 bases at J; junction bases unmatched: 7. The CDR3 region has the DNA TGTGCCAGTGGTACTCGACAGGGGCAGTACTTC. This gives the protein CASGTRQGQYF.

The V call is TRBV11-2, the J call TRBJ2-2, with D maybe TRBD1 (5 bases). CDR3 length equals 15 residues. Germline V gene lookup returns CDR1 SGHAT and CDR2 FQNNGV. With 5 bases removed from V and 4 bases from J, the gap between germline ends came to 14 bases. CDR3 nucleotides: TGTGCCAGCAGCACATCAGGGTCCGGCACCGGGGAGCTGTTTTTT. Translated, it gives CASSTSGSGTGELFF.

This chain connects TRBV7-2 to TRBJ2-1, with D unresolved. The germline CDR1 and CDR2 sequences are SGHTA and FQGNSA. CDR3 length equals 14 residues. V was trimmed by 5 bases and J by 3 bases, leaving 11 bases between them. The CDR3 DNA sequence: TGTGCCAGCAGCCCCCGGGTGGTCTACAATGAGCAGTTCTTC. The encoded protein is CASSPRVVYNEQFF.

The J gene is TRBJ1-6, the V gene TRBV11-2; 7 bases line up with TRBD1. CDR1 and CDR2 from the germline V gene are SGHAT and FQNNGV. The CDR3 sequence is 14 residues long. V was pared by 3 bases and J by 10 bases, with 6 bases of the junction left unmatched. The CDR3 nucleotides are TGTGCCAGCAGCTTGGGCCAGGGGGACTCACCCCTCCACTTT. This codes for CASSLGQGDSPLHF.

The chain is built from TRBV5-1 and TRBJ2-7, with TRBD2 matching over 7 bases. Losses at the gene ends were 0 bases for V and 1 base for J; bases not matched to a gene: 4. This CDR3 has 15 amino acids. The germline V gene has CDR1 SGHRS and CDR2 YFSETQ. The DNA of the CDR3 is TGCGCCAGCAGCTTGGCTTCTAGCGGATCCTACGAGCAGTACTTC. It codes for CASSLASSGSYEQYF. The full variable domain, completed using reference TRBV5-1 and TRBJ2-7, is KAGVTQTPRYLIKTRGQQVTLSCSPISGHRSVSWYQQTPGQGLQFLFEYFSETQRNKGNFPGRFSGRQFSNSRSEMNVSTLELGDSALYLCASSLASSGSYEQYFGPGTRLTVT.

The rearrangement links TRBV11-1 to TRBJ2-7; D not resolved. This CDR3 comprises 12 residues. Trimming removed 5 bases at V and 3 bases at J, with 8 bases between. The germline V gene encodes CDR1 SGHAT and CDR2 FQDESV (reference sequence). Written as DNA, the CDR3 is TGTGCCAGCAGCCGTGACAACTACGAGCAGTACTTC. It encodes CASSRDNYEQYF.

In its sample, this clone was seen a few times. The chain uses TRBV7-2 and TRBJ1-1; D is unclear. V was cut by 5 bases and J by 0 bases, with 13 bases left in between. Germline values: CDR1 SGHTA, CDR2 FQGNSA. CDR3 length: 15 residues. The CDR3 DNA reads TGTGCCAGCAGCCCCACTGTAACCATGAACACTGAAGCTTTCTTT. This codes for CASSPTVTMNTEAFF.

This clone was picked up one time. Here the CDR3 reads CAILDRIGGELFF. CDR3 nucleotides: TGTGCCATTTTGGACAGGATCGGGGGGGAGCTGTTTTTT. The chain has TRBV6-5 and TRBJ2-2; 7 nucleotides match TRBD1. This CDR3 contains 13 residues. CDR1 is MNHEY, CDR2 SVGAGI, per germline. After removal of 10 bases from V and 8 bases from J, the junction contained 10 bases not matched to a gene.

CDR3 amino acids: CASTKNGGGASETQYF. The CDR3, as DNA: TGCGCCAGCACCAAAAATGGTGGGGGGGCTAGCGAGACCCAGTACTTC. The rearrangement uses TRBV5-1 and TRBJ2-5; D may be TRBD2 (7 bases). The CDR3 loop spans 16 amino acids. Germline CDR1 is SGHRS and CDR2 is YFSETQ. V was cut by 6 bases and J by 5 bases, with 23 bases left in between. The complete variable domain, with remaining parts taken from reference TRBV5-1 and TRBJ2-5, reads KAGVTQTPRYLIKTRGQQVTLSCSPISGHRSVSWYQQTPGQGLQFLFEYFSETQRNKGNFPGRFSGRQFSNSRSEMNVSTLELGDSALYLCASTKNGGGASETQYFGPGTRLLVL.